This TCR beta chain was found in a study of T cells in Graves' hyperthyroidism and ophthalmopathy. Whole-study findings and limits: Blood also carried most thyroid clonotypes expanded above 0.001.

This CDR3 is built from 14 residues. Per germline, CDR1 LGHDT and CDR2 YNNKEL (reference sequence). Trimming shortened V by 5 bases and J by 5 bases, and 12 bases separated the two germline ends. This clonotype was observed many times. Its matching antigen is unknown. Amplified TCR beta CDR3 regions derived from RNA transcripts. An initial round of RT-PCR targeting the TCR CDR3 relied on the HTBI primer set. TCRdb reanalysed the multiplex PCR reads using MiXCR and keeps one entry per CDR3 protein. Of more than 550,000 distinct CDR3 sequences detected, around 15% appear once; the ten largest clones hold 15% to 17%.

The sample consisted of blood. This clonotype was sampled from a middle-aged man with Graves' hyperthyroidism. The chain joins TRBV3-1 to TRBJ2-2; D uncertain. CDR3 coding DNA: TGTGCCAGCAGCAGCACGGTCCTAACCGGGGAGCTGTTTTTT. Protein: CASSSTVLTGELFF.